The present TCR beta chain was sequenced within a study of cytomegalovirus exposure and HLA in healthy donors. In the study overall: A later analysis reported the 120 or so validation repertoires used the same platform as the approximately 660 first-cohort repertoires.

Study-wide points: The listing of roughly 160 TCR beta chains classed them as cytomegalovirus-associated. Most observed TCR sequences were rare, whereas some public TCRs were detected in many donors. According to a later analysis, TCR clusters from the first cohort tended to co-occur in the roughly 130 validation repertoires.

Sequencing was performed with immunoSEQ multiplex PCR; in TCRdb, only in-frame clones are kept and a portion is missing. The repertoire holds about 74,000 clones, with about 95% as singletons. This clone was recorded only once. Its specificity is not known. This CDR3 has 14 residues. V was shortened by 6 bases and J by 3 bases, with 15 bases between the two germline ends. Germline V gives CDR1 MNHNY, CDR2 SVGAGI (reference sequence). Specimen: PBMCs. The chain combines TRBV6-6 with TRBJ2-7; a weak D match, TRBD2 (6 bases). The clonotype comes from a young woman in good health and CMV-seropositive. CDR3: CASSPQEGGYEQYF. The DNA for the CDR3 is TGTGCCAGCAGCCCACAGGAGGGAGGCTACGAGCAGTACTTC.